This TCR beta chain comes out of a study of blood T cell repertoires in COVID-19. The overall study: T cells, B-cell-depleted T cells, or PBMCs provided the cDNA or gDNA that served as material.

V was trimmed by 1 base and J by 4 bases, leaving 11 bases between them. Looked up from germline, CDR1 is SGHKS and CDR2 is YYEKEE (reference sequence). The CDR3 sequence is 14 residues long. Per the original methods: From reference gene primer amplification, estimates of nucleated cell counts were derived. Assay used: immunoSEQ multiplex PCR; TCRdb lists only in-frame clones, some missing. Clone size and V and J calls were adopted from that table, with D and trimming inferred from the DNA. The sample includes under 300,000 clones, approximately 78% of them seen just once. The receptor was isolated from a woman aged 55-70 years with active or convalescent COVID-19. The gene calls are TRBV5-5 and TRBJ1-2; TRBD1 might be the D (6 bases). The material sequenced was peripheral blood. In nucleotides, the CDR3 is TGTGCCAGCAGCTTGTCCTGGGGGCCCTATGGCTACACCTTC. It translates to CASSLSWGPYGYTF.